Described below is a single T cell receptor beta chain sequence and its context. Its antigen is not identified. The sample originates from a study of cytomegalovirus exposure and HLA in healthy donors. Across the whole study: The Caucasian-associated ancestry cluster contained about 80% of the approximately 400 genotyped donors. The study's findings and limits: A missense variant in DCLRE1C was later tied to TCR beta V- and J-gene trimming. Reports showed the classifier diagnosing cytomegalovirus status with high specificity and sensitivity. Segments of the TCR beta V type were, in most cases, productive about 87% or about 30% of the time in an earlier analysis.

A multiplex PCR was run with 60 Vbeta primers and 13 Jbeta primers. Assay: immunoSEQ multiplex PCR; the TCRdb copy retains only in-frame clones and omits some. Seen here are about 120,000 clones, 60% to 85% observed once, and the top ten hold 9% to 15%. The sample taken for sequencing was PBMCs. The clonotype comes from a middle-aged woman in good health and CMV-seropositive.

The CDR3 is CASSQSRGAGQGFTDTQYF. CDR3 in DNA: TGTGCCAGCAGCCAAAGTAGGGGTGCTGGACAGGGTTTCACAGATACGCAGTATTTT. V and J are TRBV4-2 and TRBJ2-3; 8 bases are shared with TRBD1. The CDR3 covers 19 residues. V was clipped by 2 bases and J by 2 bases; unmatched bases: 15. The germline V gene encodes CDR1 LGHNA and CDR2 YNFKEQ.